This TCR beta chain derives from a study of cytomegalovirus exposure and HLA in healthy donors. Regarding the study as a whole: Researchers counted around 150 TCR beta chains as cytomegalovirus-associated. Cytomegalovirus status was reportedly diagnosed by the classifier with high sensitivity and specificity.

Germline loops: CDR1 SNHLY, CDR2 FYNNEI. Trimming took 7 bases from V and 1 from J, leaving 10 bases between them. The length of the CDR3 is 13 residues. The sample holds one count of this clone. The antigen is not known. Profiling relied on immunoSEQ multiplex PCR, and the TCRdb table lists in-frame clones only, not all of them. The data contain 110,000 to 150,000 clones, approximately 90% of them singletons. The material sequenced was PBMCs. The source is a man between 18 and 29 years old in good health and CMV-seronegative. This rearrangement joins TRBV2 to TRBJ1-1; no clear D gene. The CDR3 region is CASNRGWNTEAFF. For the CDR3, the DNA is TGTGCCAGCAATAGAGGATGGAACACTGAAGCTTTCTTT.